This T cell receptor beta chain came from a study of blood T cells in healthy people across ages. Study-wide findings and caveats: TCR beta diversity was tightly associated with the proportion of naive T cells.

A second about 6 to 12 cycle PCR used barcoded and J-beta primers. From the 5' RACE reads, TCRdb called clonotypes with MiXCR, one entry per CDR3 protein. Among some 780,000 distinct CDR3 sequences listed, about 56% were seen once. For this clonotype: Its specificity is not known.

The TCR originated in a man in his forties or fifties in good health. Sequenced input: blood.

In DNA form, the CDR3 reads TGCAGTGCTAGAGATTACAGGGCAGATACGCAGTATTTT. This sequence encodes CSARDYRADTQYF. The rearrangement joins TRBV20-1 to TRBJ2-3; D may be TRBD1 (6 bases). The CDR3 runs 13 residues. V lost 0 bases, J lost 4 bases, and 8 bases lay in between. CDR1 is DFQATT and CDR2 is SNEGSKA in the germline V gene (reference sequence).